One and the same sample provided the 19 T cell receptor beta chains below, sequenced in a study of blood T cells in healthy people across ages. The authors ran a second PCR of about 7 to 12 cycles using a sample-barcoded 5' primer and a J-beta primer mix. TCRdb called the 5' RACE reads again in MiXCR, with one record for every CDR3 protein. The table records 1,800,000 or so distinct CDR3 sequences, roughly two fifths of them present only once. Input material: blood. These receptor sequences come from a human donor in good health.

The CDR3 DNA reads as TGTGCCAGCAGCTGGGGAGCGGGGGCCTACAATGAGCAGTTCTTC. Translated: CASSWGAGAYNEQFF. V gene TRBV7-2 combines with J gene TRBJ2-1; 8 nucleotides agree with TRBD2. The CDR3 totals 15 residues. The J segment lost 2 bases and the V segment lost 4 bases, leaving 4 bases of the junction unmatched. The germline gives CDR1 SGHTA, CDR2 FQGNSA.

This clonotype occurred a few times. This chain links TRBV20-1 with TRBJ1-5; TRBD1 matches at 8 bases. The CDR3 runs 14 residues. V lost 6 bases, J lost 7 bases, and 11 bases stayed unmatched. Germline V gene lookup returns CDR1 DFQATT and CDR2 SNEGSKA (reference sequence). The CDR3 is CSAWTGMVGQPQHF. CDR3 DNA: TGCAGTGCCTGGACAGGGATGGTAGGACAGCCCCAGCATTTT.

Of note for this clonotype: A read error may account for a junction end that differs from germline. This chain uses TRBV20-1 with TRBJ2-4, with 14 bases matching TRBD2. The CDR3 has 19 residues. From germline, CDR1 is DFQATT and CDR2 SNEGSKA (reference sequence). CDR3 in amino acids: CSARQTSGGVITSKSIQYF. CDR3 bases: TGCAGTGCTAGACAGACTAGCGGGGGGGTTATTACCTCCAAAAGCATTCAGTACTTC.

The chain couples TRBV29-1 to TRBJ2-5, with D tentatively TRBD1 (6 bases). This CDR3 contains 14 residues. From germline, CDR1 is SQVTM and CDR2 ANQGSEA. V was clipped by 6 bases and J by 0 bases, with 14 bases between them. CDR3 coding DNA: TGCAGCGTAAGCAGGGGCACCTACCAAGAGACCCAGTACTTC. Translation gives CSVSRGTYQETQYF.

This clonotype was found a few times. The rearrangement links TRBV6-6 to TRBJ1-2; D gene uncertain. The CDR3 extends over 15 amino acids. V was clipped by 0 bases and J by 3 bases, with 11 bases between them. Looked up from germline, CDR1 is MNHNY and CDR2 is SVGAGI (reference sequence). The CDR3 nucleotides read TGTGCCAGCAGTTACTCGTTCGAGGGAGACTATGGCTACACCTTC. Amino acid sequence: CASSYSFEGDYGYTF.

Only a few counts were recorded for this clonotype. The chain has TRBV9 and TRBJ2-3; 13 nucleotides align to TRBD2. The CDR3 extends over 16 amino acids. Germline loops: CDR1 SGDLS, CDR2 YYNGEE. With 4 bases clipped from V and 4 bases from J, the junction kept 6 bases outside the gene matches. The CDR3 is CASSPWTSGGADTQYF. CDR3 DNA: TGTGCCAGCAGCCCTTGGACTAGCGGGGGCGCAGATACGCAGTATTTT.

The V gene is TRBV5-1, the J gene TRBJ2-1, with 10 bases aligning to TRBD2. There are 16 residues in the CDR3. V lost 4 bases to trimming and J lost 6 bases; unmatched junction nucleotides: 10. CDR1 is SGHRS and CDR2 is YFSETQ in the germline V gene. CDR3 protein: CASSQRLAGEGNEQFF. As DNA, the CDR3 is TGCGCCAGCAGCCAAAGGCTAGCGGGGGAAGGCAATGAGCAGTTCTTC.

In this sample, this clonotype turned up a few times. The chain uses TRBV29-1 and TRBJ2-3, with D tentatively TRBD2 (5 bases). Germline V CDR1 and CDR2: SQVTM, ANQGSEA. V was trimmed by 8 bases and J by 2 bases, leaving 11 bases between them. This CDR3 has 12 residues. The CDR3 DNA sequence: TGCAGCCATGAACGGGACACAGATACGCAGTATTTT. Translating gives CSHERDTDTQYF.

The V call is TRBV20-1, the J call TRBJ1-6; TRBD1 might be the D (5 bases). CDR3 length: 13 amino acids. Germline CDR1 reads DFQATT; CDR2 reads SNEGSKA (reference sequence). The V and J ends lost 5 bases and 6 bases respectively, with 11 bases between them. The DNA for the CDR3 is TGCAGTGCTTCGGGACCCCTTAATTCACCCCTCCACTTT. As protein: CSASGPLNSPLHF.

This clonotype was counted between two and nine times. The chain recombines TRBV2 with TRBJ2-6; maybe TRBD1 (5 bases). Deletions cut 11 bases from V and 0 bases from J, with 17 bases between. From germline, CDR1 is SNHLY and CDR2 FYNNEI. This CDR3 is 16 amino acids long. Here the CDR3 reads CAGHRSQFSGANVLTF. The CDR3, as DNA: TGTGCCGGCCACAGGTCTCAATTCTCTGGGGCCAACGTCCTGACTTTC.

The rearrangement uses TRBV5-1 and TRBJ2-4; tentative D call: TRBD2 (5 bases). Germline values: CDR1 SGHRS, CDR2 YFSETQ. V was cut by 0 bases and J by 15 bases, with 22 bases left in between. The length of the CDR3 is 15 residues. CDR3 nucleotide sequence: TGCGCCAGCAGCTTGGCCTTTGACGTCGGGGAGACCCGGTACTTC. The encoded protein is CASSLAFDVGETRYF.

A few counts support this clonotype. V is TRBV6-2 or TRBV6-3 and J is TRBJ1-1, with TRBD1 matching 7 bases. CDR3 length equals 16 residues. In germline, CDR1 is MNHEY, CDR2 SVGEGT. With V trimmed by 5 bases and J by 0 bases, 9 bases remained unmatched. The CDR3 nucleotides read TGTGCCAGCAGTGATTATCAAACAGGGGTGAACACTGAAGCTTTCTTT. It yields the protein CASSDYQTGVNTEAFF.

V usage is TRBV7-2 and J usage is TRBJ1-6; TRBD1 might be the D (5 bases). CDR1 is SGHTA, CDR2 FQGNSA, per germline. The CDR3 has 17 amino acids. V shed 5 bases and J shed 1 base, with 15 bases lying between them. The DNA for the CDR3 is TGTGCCAGCAGCCTCGGCGGGGCAGGGTCCTATAATTCACCCCTCCACTTT. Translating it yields CASSLGGAGSYNSPLHF.

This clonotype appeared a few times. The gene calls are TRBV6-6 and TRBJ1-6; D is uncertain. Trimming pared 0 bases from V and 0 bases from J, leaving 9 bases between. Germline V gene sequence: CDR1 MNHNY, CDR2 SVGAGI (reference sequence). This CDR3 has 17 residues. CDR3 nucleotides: TGTGCCAGCAGTTACTCGCCCAGGAGCTCCTATAATTCACCCCTCCACTTT. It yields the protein CASSYSPRSSYNSPLHF.

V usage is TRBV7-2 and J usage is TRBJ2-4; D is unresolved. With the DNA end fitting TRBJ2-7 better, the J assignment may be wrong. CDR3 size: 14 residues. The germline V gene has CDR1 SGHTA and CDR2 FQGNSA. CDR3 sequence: CASSLLRAPYEQYF. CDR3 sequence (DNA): TGTGCCAGCAGCTTATTAAGGGCACCCTACGAGCAGTACTTC.

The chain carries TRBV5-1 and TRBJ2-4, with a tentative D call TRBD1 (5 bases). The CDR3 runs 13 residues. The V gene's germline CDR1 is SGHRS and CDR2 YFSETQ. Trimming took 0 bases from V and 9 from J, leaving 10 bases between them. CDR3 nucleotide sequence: TGCGCCAGCAGCTTGGAACAGGCCGGCATTCAGTACTTC. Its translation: CASSLEQAGIQYF.

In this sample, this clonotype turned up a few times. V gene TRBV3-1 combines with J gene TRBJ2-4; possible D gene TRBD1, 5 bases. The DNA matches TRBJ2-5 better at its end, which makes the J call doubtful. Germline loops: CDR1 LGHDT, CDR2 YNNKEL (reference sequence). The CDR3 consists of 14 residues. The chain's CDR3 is CASLPLGRWETQYF. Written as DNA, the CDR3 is TGTGCCAGTCTTCCTCTGGGGCGCTGGGAGACCCAGTACTTC.

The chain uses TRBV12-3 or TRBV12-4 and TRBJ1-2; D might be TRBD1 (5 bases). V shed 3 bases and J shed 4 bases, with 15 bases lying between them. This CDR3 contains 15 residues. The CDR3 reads CASSLSGSIRYGYTF. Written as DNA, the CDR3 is TGTGCCAGCAGTTTGTCAGGGTCGATCCGCTATGGCTACACCTTC.

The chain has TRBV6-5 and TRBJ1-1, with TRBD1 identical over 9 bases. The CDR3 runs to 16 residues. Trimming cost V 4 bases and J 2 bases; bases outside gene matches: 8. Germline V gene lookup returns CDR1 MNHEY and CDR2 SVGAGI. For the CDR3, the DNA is TGTGCCAGCAGTTCGATTCCGGGACAGGGAAACACTGAAGCTTTCTTT. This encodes CASSSIPGQGNTEAFF.